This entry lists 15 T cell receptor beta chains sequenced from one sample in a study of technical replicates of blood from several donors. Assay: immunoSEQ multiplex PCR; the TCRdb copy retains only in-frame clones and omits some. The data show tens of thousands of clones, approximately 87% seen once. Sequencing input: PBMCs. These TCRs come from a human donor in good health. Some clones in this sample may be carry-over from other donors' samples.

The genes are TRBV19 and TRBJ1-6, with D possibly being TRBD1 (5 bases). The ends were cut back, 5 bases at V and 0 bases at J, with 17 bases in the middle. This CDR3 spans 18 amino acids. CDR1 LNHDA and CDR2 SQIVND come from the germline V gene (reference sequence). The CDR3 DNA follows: TGTGCCAGTAGTCGGTCTGGTCAGGGCTACTCCTATAATTCACCCCTCCACTTT. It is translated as CASSRSGQGYSYNSPLHF.

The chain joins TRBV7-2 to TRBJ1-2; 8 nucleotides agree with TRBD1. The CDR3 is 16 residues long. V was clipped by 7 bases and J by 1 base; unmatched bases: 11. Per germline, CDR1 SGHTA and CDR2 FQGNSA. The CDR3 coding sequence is TGTGCCAGCACCGGACAGGGAAACAGCTTTAACTATGGCTACACCTTC. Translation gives CASTGQGNSFNYGYTF. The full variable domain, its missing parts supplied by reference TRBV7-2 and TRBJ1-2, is GAGVSQSPSNKVTEKGKDVELRCDPISGHTALYWYRQSLGQGLEFLIYFQGNSAPDKSGLPSDRFSAERTGGSVSTLTIQRTQQEDSAVYLCASTGQGNSFNYGYTFGSGTRLTVV.

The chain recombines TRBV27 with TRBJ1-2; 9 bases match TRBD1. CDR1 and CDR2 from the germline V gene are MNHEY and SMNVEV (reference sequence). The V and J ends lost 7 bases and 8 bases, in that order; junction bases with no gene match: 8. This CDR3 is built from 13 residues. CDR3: CASIGDRALGYTF. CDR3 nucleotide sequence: TGTGCCAGCATCGGGGACAGGGCTTTAGGCTACACCTTC.

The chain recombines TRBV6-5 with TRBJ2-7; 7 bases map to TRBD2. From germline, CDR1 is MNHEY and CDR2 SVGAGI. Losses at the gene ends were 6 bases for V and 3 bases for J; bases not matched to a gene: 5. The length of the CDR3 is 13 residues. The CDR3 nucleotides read TGTGCCAGCAGGGGGACTAAAAGCTACGAGCAGTACTTC. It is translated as CASRGTKSYEQYF.

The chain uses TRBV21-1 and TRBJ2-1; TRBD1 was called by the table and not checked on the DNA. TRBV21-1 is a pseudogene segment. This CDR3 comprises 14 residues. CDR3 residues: CASSTRQGAREQFF. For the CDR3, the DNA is TGTGCCAGCAGCACCCGACAGGGGGCAAGGGAGCAGTTCTTC.

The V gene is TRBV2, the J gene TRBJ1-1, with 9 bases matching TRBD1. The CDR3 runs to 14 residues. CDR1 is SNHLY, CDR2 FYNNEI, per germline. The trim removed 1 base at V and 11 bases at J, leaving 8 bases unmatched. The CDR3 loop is CASSEDRGLSRAFF. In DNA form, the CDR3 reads TGTGCCAGCAGTGAAGACAGGGGGCTTTCACGGGCTTTCTTT. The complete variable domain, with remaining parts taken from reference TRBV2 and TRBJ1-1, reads EPEVTQTPSHQVTQMGQEVILRCVPISNHLYFYWYRQILGQKVEFLVSFYNNEISEKSEIFDDQFSVERPDGSNFTLKIRSTKLEDSAMYFCASSEDRGLSRAFFGQGTRLTVV.

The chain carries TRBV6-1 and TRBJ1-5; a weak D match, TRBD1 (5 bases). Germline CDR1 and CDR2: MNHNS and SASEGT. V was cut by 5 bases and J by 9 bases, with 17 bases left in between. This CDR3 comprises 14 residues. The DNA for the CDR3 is TGTGCCAGCAGTACCCAGGGCCCGAGTGCGCCCCAGCATTTT. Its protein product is CASSTQGPSAPQHF.

CDR3 DNA: TGTGCCAGCAGCAGCAGGGTGACCACTGAAGCTTTCTTT. It encodes CASSSRVTTEAFF. The V gene is TRBV7-6, the J gene TRBJ1-1; TRBD1 might be the D (5 bases). The V gene's germline CDR1 is SGHVS and CDR2 FNYEAQ. Trimming pared 5 bases from V and 4 bases from J, leaving 11 bases between. The CDR3 totals 13 residues.

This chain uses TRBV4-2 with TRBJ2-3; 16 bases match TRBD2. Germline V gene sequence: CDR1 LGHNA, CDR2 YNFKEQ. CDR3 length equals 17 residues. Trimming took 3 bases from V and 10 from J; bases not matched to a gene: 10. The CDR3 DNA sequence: TGTGCCAGCAGCCAGGCGGGACTAGCGGGGGGGCTGGCGTCGCAGTATTTT. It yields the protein CASSQAGLAGGLASQYF.

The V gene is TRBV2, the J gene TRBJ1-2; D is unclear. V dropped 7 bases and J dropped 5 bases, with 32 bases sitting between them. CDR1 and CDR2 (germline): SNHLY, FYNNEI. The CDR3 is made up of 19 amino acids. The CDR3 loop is CASNPYPRPDSRDGYGYTF. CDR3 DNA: TGTGCCAGCAACCCATACCCCCGGCCGGACTCCCGTGATGGGTATGGCTACACCTTC.

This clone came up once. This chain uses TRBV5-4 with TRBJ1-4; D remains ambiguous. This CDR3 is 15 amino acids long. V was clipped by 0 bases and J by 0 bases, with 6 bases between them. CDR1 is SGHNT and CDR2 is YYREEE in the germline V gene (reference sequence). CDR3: CASSLAGATNEKLFF. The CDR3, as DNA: TGTGCCAGCAGCTTGGCTGGAGCAACTAATGAAAAACTGTTTTTT.

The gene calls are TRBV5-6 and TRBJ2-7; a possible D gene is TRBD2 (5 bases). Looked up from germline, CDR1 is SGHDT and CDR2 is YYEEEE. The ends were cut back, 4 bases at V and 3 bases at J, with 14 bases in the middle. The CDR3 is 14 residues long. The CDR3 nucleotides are TGTGCCAGCAGCAGGAGGCAGTTATTCTACGAGCAGTACTTC. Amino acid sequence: CASSRRQLFYEQYF. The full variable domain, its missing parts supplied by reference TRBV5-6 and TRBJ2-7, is DAGVTQSPTHLIKTRGQQVTLRCSPKSGHDTVSWYQQALGQGPQFIFQYYEEEERQRGNFPDRFSGHQFPNYSSELNVNALLLGDSALYLCASSRRQLFYEQYFGPGTRLTVT.

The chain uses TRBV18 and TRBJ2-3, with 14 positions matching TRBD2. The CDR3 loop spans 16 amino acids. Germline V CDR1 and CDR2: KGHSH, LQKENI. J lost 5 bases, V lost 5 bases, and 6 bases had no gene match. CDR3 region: CASSSGLAGAGDTQYF. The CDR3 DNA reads TGTGCCAGCTCATCGGGACTAGCGGGAGCGGGAGATACGCAGTATTTT.

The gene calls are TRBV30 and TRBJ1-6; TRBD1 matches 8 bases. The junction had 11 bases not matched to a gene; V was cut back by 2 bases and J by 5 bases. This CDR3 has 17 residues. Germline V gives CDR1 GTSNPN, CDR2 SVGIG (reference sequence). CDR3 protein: CAWSHGQGRVDNSPLHF. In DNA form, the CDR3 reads TGTGCCTGGAGTCACGGACAGGGAAGGGTTGATAATTCACCCCTCCACTTT.

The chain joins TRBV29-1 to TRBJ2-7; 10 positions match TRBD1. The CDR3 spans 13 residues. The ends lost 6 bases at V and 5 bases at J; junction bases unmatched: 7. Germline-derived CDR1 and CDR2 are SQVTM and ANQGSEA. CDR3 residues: CSVERDRGHEQYF. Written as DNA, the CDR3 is TGCAGCGTGGAAAGGGACAGGGGTCACGAGCAGTACTTC.